This TCR beta chain was obtained from a study of T cell repertoires in ileal Crohn's disease (dated by TCRdb to between 2018 and 2020). Study-level background: The median duration of disease was 7.9 years, and at the time of surgery around 40% of patients were active smokers. Every patient underwent surgery because of a complication, which was stricturing disease in roughly 61% and penetrating disease in about 39%. Postoperative therapy was given to about half of the patients, with thiopurines administered to over 10 patients and anti-TNF agents administered to some 20 patients. The TCR repertoire was analysed in some 53 patients with Crohn's disease drawn from a prospective multicentre cohort. The study ran alongside a multicentre cohort designed to identify predictors of early endoscopic recurrence after ileocolonic resection. A Rutgeerts score higher than i0 was the definition used for endoscopic postoperative recurrence. A total of about 150 mucosal samples from around 60 patients were sequenced, with samples obtained at several locations on the surgical specimen and at postoperative endoscopy. Beyond this particular receptor, the publication reports: Only a subgroup of patients, of unstated size, had mucosal CD4 and CD8 T cells sorted and sequenced. Endoscopic recurrence was linked to a higher percentage of high-frequency clones at surgery, and recurrence occurred in every patient whose clonality exceeded 26.8% (18/57). A significantly higher proportion of clonal expansions was observed in active smokers at surgery than in non-smokers (about 25% vs 20%, p=0.02). Sorted CD8 T cells carried more high-frequency clones than CD4 T cells, suggesting mucosal expansions were mainly CD8.

For commercial TCRB immunosequencing, around 500 nanograms of biopsy DNA were submitted for each sample. Adaptive Biotechnology amplified CDR3 regions from genomic DNA with a two-step multiplex PCR that controlled for amplification bias. Primers for every V and J gene segment were used in the first PCR, and barcodes and Illumina adapters were added in the second PCR. CDR3 libraries were sequenced using an Illumina instrument. The study's processing was this. The analysis drew on both the pipelines supplied by the vendor and custom analysis of the raw data in R/Bioconductor running R version 3.3.0. Clonality, which ranges from 0 to 1, was calculated as the inverse of the normalised Shannon entropy across all productive clones. The repertoire share taken up by the top 100 clones defined high-frequency clones, and only clones that passed a 95% confidence test were kept. Overlap between samples was measured with the Morisita-Horn index, while repertoire diversity was measured with the Simpson index. The table was pulled from immuneACCESS by TCRdb, which kept in-frame rearrangements only. Such tables lose some clones; where checked, under half of the loss comes from unresolved V genes, and the rest has no known cause. V and J calls and clone size follow that table, whereas D and trimming were derived from the DNA. The sample profile shows around 8,500 clones; roughly 96% of them were found once. Around 0.22% of the sample comes from the top ten.

Adults with ileal or ileocolonic Crohn's disease and an indication for ileocolonic resection were eligible for inclusion. Before DNA extraction, whole ileal mucosal biopsies were kept frozen at -80 degrees C. Genomic DNA was extracted from frozen whole biopsies with a TRizol-based method and quantified on a NanoDrop 2000 spectrophotometer. About this clone itself: Its cognate antigen has yet to be identified. No much larger clonotype is one base removed from it; base qualities were not supplied.

In the germline V gene (reference sequence), CDR1 corresponds to MNHNY and CDR2 to SVGAGI. Between the V and J ends, shortened by 5 bases and 5 bases respectively, the junction contains 19 bases. Including the terminal cysteine and phenylalanine, the CDR3 comprises 16 residues. Only the CDR3 part of the read is kept: 48 bases, read in frame from the first base. Sequencing used ileal tissue. The V gene is TRBV6-6 and the J gene is TRBJ1-5; the D gene is perhaps TRBD1, from 6 matching bases. The clonotype was recovered from an adult with Crohn's disease. The CDR3 has the sequence CASSGRTENGDQPQHF. The bases read TGTGCCAGCAGTGGCCGGACAGAGAACGGAGATCAGCCCCAGCATTTT.